A single sample gave rise to the 26 T cell receptor beta chains below, sequenced in a study of blood T cell repertoires in COVID-19. Assay used: immunoSEQ multiplex PCR; TCRdb lists only in-frame clones, some missing. The sample yields around 72,000 clones, roughly 80% seen once. Sequenced sample: peripheral blood. The receptors were sampled from a woman aged 60-75 years with acute or convalescent COVID-19.

The chain uses TRBV28 and TRBJ2-7; D gene uncertain. CDR3 size: 14 residues. The germline gives CDR1 MDHEN, CDR2 SYDVKM. Between the trimmed V and J ends, which lost 3 bases and 2 bases, there was a span of 11 bases. The CDR3 loop reads CASSFRSLTYEQYF. CDR3 nucleotide sequence: TGTGCCAGCAGTTTTAGAAGTCTTACCTACGAGCAGTACTTC.

The chain recombines TRBV5-5 with TRBJ1-1; TRBD1 might be the D (5 bases). Trimming took 0 bases from V and 4 from J, leaving 16 bases between them. Germline assignment: CDR1 SGHKS and CDR2 YYEKEE (reference sequence). This CDR3 has 16 amino acids. CDR3 region: CASSLAGFQVGTEAFF. The CDR3 region has the DNA TGTGCCAGCAGCTTGGCAGGGTTTCAGGTAGGCACTGAAGCTTTCTTT. The full variable domain, completed using reference TRBV5-5 and TRBJ1-1, is DAGVTQSPTHLIKTRGQQVTLRCSPISGHKSVSWYQQVLGQGPQFIFQYYEKEERGRGNFPDRFSARQFPNYSSELNVNALLLGDSALYLCASSLAGFQVGTEAFFGQGTRLTVV.

The chain carries TRBV5-1 and TRBJ1-1; 7 bases map to TRBD1. The CDR3 sequence is 15 residues long. Germline CDR1 reads SGHRS; CDR2 reads YFSETQ. The V gene end was trimmed by 2 bases and the J gene end by 0 bases; junction bases not matched to a gene: 4. The CDR3 sequence: CASSFGTAMNTEAFF. CDR3 nucleotides: TGCGCCAGCAGCTTCGGGACAGCTATGAACACTGAAGCTTTCTTT.

V usage is TRBV5-1 and J usage is TRBJ2-7, with 7 bases identical to TRBD1. The germline CDR1 and CDR2 sequences are SGHRS and YFSETQ. Trimming at V came to 6 bases and at J to 2 bases, leaving 14 bases not matched to a gene. The CDR3 consists of 16 residues. Written as DNA, the CDR3 is TGCGCCAGCAAAACCCTCTCCGGGACAGTTCCCTACGAGCAGTACTTC. As protein: CASKTLSGTVPYEQYF.

The chain employs TRBV5-1 and TRBJ2-5; 9 nucleotides match TRBD1. The CDR3 has 16 amino acids. The V gene end was trimmed by 4 bases and the J gene end by 5 bases; junction bases not matched to a gene: 12. Germline V gene sequence: CDR1 SGHRS, CDR2 YFSETQ. CDR3 in DNA: TGCGCCAGCAGCCGGCAATCCCGGGACAGGGCTGAGACCCAGTACTTC. Translation gives CASSRQSRDRAETQYF. The variable domain in full, with the rest retrieved from reference TRBV5-1 and TRBJ2-5, is KAGVTQTPRYLIKTRGQQVTLSCSPISGHRSVSWYQQTPGQGLQFLFEYFSETQRNKGNFPGRFSGRQFSNSRSEMNVSTLELGDSALYLCASSRQSRDRAETQYFGPGTRLLVL.

J is TRBJ2-7 and V is TRBV9; 8 bases are a match to TRBD2. J was trimmed by 5 bases and V by 7 bases; bases with no gene match: 8. Germline values: CDR1 SGDLS, CDR2 YYNGEE. This CDR3 is 13 amino acids long. Written as DNA, the CDR3 is TGTGCCAGCGCCCGGGGGGGTAGCAACGAGCAGTACTTC. This codes for CASARGGSNEQYF.

The rearrangement uses TRBV13 and TRBJ2-7, with a possible D match to TRBD2 (5 bases). CDR1 PRHDT and CDR2 FYEKMQ come from the germline V gene (reference sequence). The length of the CDR3 is 18 residues. V lost 0 bases to trimming and J lost 3 bases, with 21 bases between them. The CDR3 is CASSLGHLRRQTHYEQYF. CDR3 bases: TGTGCCAGCAGCTTAGGCCATCTAAGGAGGCAAACTCACTACGAGCAGTACTTC. Drawing the rest from reference TRBV13 and TRBJ2-7, the complete variable domain is AAGVIQSPRHLIKEKRETATLKCYPIPRHDTVYWYQQGPGQDPQFLISFYEKMQSDKGSIPDRFSAQQFSDYHSELNMSSLELGDSALYFCASSLGHLRRQTHYEQYFGPGTRLTVT.

The chain has TRBV19 and TRBJ1-2; the D is unclear. This CDR3 is 15 amino acids long. From germline, CDR1 is LNHDA and CDR2 SQIVND (reference sequence). Trimming left V 2 bases short and J 6 bases short, with 16 bases between. For the CDR3, the DNA is TGTGCCAGTAGTATATGGTCACAGAGCCCCGATGGCTACACCTTC. Its protein is CASSIWSQSPDGYTF.

The chain links TRBV19 to TRBJ2-7; the D gene is possibly TRBD1 (6 bases). In germline, CDR1 is LNHDA, CDR2 SQIVND (reference sequence). Deletions cut 5 bases from V and 0 bases from J, with 17 bases between. This CDR3 comprises 16 residues. CDR3 nucleotide sequence: TGTGCCAGTAGTTCCGACCGGGACAAGTACTCCTACGAGCAGTACTTC. Translation gives CASSSDRDKYSYEQYF.

The chain employs TRBV7-9 and TRBJ1-6; 7 nucleotides match TRBD1. The CDR3 sequence is 14 residues long. The germline gives CDR1 SEHNR, CDR2 FQNEAQ (reference sequence). The trim removed 6 bases at V and 7 bases at J, leaving 6 bases unmatched. The CDR3 sequence is CASRGTATNSPLHF. In nucleotides, the CDR3 is TGTGCCAGCAGGGGGACAGCCACCAATTCACCCCTCCACTTT.

The chain has TRBV4-1 and TRBJ1-3; possible D gene TRBD1, 5 bases. V dropped 3 bases and J dropped 0 bases, with 21 bases sitting between them. Germline V lookup: CDR1 MGHRA, CDR2 YSYEKL. CDR3 length equals 19 residues. DNA for the CDR3: TGCGCCAGCAGCCACCCAGGGTGGACCTCCTTGGACTCTGGAAACACCATATATTTT. This translates into CASSHPGWTSLDSGNTIYF.

The V call is TRBV7-8, the J call TRBJ1-2; 9 bases agree with TRBD1. Unmatched junction bases numbered 7, after V lost 4 bases and J lost 4 bases. The germline CDR1 and CDR2 sequences are SGHVS and FQNEAQ. The CDR3 spans 15 residues. The CDR3 DNA reads as TGTGCCAGCAGCTCGGTCCGGGACAGGGTCTATGGCTACACCTTC. Protein sequence: CASSSVRDRVYGYTF. Full variable domain (remainder filled in from reference TRBV7-8 and TRBJ1-2): GAGVSQSPRYKVAKRGQDVALRCDPISGHVSLFWYQQALGQGPEFLTYFQNEAQLDKSGLPSDRFFAERPEGSVSTLKIQRTQQEDSAVYLCASSSVRDRVYGYTFGSGTRLTVV.

This chain joins TRBV29-1 and TRBJ1-5; D is undetermined. From germline, CDR1 is SQVTM and CDR2 ANQGSEA. The length of the CDR3 is 13 residues. Trimming stripped 7 bases from V and 2 bases from J, with 12 bases between. The CDR3 here is CSAADGGNQPQHF. The CDR3 DNA follows: TGCAGCGCCGCGGACGGGGGCAATCAGCCCCAGCATTTT.

The chain is built from TRBV3-1 (or the pseudogene TRBV3-2) and TRBJ1-2; no clear D. The CDR3 length is 15 residues. Germline V gene sequence: CDR1 LGHDT, CDR2 YNNKEL (reference sequence). V was clipped by 2 bases and J by 2 bases, with 12 bases between them. The CDR3 protein is CASSQSGRANYGYTF. The CDR3 DNA is TGTGCCAGCAGCCAATCCGGGCGGGCGAACTATGGCTACACCTTC.

The chain employs TRBV5-1 and TRBJ2-5, with 7 bases that match TRBD1. The CDR3 totals 14 residues. Per germline, CDR1 SGHRS and CDR2 YFSETQ. With V trimmed by 2 bases and J by 2 bases, 3 bases remained unmatched. For the CDR3, the DNA is TGCGCCAGCAGCTTTGGGACAGTTCAAGAGACCCAGTACTTC. Translation: CASSFGTVQETQYF.

The CDR3 region has the DNA TGTGCCAGCAGTGTGGACAGGTCTGGAAACACCATATATTTT. Residues: CASSVDRSGNTIYF. The V gene is TRBV2, the J gene TRBJ1-3, with 7 bases aligning to TRBD1. Germline V gene data show CDR1 as SNHLY and CDR2 as FYNNEI. V was pared by 4 bases and J by 1 base, with 1 base of the junction left unmatched. This CDR3 region has 14 residues.

The chain is built from TRBV3-1 (or the pseudogene TRBV3-2) and TRBJ2-5; 11 bases match TRBD2. Germline V gives CDR1 LGHDT, CDR2 YNNKEL (reference sequence). CDR3 length: 19 amino acids. The ends lost 2 bases at V and 5 bases at J; junction bases unmatched: 16. The CDR3 bases are TGTGCCAGCAGCCAACCCTCCCCCCTACTAGCGGGAGTAGGTGAGACCCAGTACTTC. This translates into CASSQPSPLLAGVGETQYF.

The CDR3 spells CAWSPGQAFNQPQHF. The CDR3, as DNA: TGTGCCTGGAGCCCGGGACAGGCATTCAATCAGCCCCAGCATTTT. The chain is built from TRBV30 and TRBJ1-5; 8 bases are a match to TRBD1. The junction had 7 bases not matched to a gene; V was cut back by 3 bases and J by 3 bases. This CDR3 is 15 amino acids long. Germline V lookup: CDR1 GTSNPN, CDR2 SVGIG (reference sequence).

The rearrangement joins TRBV3-1 (or the pseudogene TRBV3-2) to TRBJ1-1, with TRBD1 identical over 9 bases. The CDR3 sequence is 15 residues long. The germline V gene has CDR1 LGHDT and CDR2 YNNKEL (reference sequence). Trimming at V came to 3 bases and at J to 5 bases, leaving 7 bases not matched to a gene. CDR3 sequence: CASSQGGQGWTEAFF. The CDR3 DNA reads TGTGCCAGCAGCCAGGGGGGACAGGGTTGGACTGAAGCTTTCTTT.

The J gene is TRBJ2-3, the V gene TRBV28; maybe TRBD2 (7 bases). The CDR3 is 15 amino acids. Germline lookup yields CDR1 MDHEN and CDR2 SYDVKM. The V gene lost 11 bases and the J gene lost 0 bases, with 18 bases spanning the gap. The CDR3 region is CAAWRGGASTDTQYF. Here the CDR3 DNA reads TGTGCCGCCTGGAGGGGGGGGGCTAGCACAGATACGCAGTATTTT.

This rearrangement joins TRBV6-5 to TRBJ1-2; 7 bases agree with TRBD1. Germline trimming cut 5 bases from V and 1 base from J; bases unmatched to any gene: 4. The germline CDR1 and CDR2 sequences are MNHEY and SVGAGI. The CDR3 is 14 residues long. The CDR3 spells CASSIGQVNYGYTF. In DNA, the CDR3 is TGTGCCAGCAGTATAGGACAGGTTAACTATGGCTACACCTTC.

The chain carries TRBV18 and TRBJ2-3; D ambiguous. V was shortened by 5 bases and J by 1 base, with 7 bases between the two germline ends. The V gene's germline CDR1 is KGHSH and CDR2 LQKENI. The CDR3 has 13 amino acids. The CDR3 here is CASSTRGTDTQYF. The CDR3 DNA follows: TGTGCCAGCTCAACCCGGGGCACAGATACGCAGTATTTT. Filled out from reference TRBV18 and TRBJ2-3, the complete variable domain reads NAGVMQNPRHLVRRRGQEARLRCSPMKGHSHVYWYRQLPEEGLKFMVYLQKENIIDESGMPKERFSAEFPKEGPSILRIQQVVRGDSAAYFCASSTRGTDTQYFGPGTRLTVL.

V and J are TRBV3-1 (or the pseudogene TRBV3-2) and TRBJ2-6; TRBD1 might be the D (6 bases). Trimming took off 4 bases at V and 1 base at J, with 8 bases between the two ends. This CDR3 comprises 15 residues. CDR1 LGHDT and CDR2 YNNKEL come from the germline V gene (reference sequence). The CDR3 region has the DNA TGTGCCAGCAGCCCTCAGGGGTCTGGGGCCAACGTCCTGACTTTC. The encoded protein is CASSPQGSGANVLTF.

The chain recombines TRBV14 with TRBJ1-2; 7 bases fit TRBD1. Trimming cost V 4 bases and J 7 bases; bases outside gene matches: 12. In germline, CDR1 is SGHDN, CDR2 FVKESK. This CDR3 is 15 amino acids long. CDR3 coding DNA: TGTGCCAGCAGCCCGGGGGGGACAGAATCTGGTGGCTACACCTTC. Its protein is CASSPGGTESGGYTF.

The V and J genes are TRBV5-1 and TRBJ1-1, with 9 bases aligning to TRBD1. CDR1 and CDR2 from the germline V gene are SGHRS and YFSETQ. This CDR3 has 15 residues. V lost 4 bases, J lost 10 bases, and 14 bases stayed unmatched. For the CDR3, the DNA is TGCGCCAGCAGCCCCGTGTTCGGACAGGGGATCGCAGCTTTCTTT. This sequence encodes CASSPVFGQGIAAFF.

The chain uses TRBV30 and TRBJ2-3; 7 bases fit TRBD1. This CDR3 contains 15 residues. Losses at the gene ends were 2 bases for V and 2 bases for J; bases not matched to a gene: 7. Germline V gene data show CDR1 as GTSNPN and CDR2 as SVGIG (reference sequence). The chain's CDR3 is CAWSRTGAYTDTQYF. DNA of the CDR3: TGTGCCTGGAGTCGGACAGGAGCATACACAGATACGCAGTATTTT. Full variable domain (missing parts from reference TRBV30 and TRBJ2-3): SQTIHQWPATLVQPVGSPLSLECTVEGTSNPNLYWYRQAAGRGLQLLFYSVGIGQISSEVPQNLSASRPQDRQFILSSKKLLLSDSGFYLCAWSRTGAYTDTQYFGPGTRLTVL.